This T cell receptor beta chain was identified during a study of cytomegalovirus exposure and HLA in healthy donors. The PCR was carried out with 60 Vbeta primers and 13 Jbeta primers. The method was immunoSEQ multiplex PCR; TCRdb's version includes in-frame clones alone and lacks a portion of them. The repertoire holds 150,000 to 200,000 clones, with approximately 80% as singletons. Study-level points and caveats: An analysis was carried out at a later point. It showed that HLA-associated TCR beta chains were more clonally expanded than equally common non-associated chains. The study assumed roughly uniform donor sequencing depth for presence/absence analyses.

As to this clone: What it recognizes is unknown.

CDR1 is MNHNS and CDR2 is SASEGT in the germline V gene. The CDR3 has 17 residues. The ends lost 4 bases at V and 6 bases at J; junction bases unmatched: 10. The gene calls are TRBV6-1 and TRBJ2-7; TRBD2 matches at 15 bases. Input material: PBMCs. The receptor was derived from a girl aged 10-17 years in good health and CMV-seropositive. CDR3 DNA: TGTGCCAGCAGTGGTGGACTAGCGGGAGGGGGCGGGTCCGAGCAGTACTTC. Protein sequence: CASSGGLAGGGGSEQYF.